This entry describes one T cell receptor (beta chain). These data belong to a study of blood T cell repertoires in COVID-19. TCRdb keeps only in-frame clones here, not all; method: immunoSEQ multiplex PCR. The sample has roughly 400,000 clones, around nine tenths seen once; the top ten hold roughly a tenth. Trimming shortened V by 0 bases and J by 4 bases, and 11 bases separated the two germline ends. The CDR3 runs to 15 residues. CDR1 and CDR2 from the germline V gene are SGHRS and YFSETQ. This TCR was recovered from a woman between 45 and 65 years old who had recovered from COVID-19. The specimen sequenced was PBMCs or T cells enriched from blood (not recorded which). V gene TRBV5-1 combines with J gene TRBJ1-3, with D uncertain. The CDR3, as DNA: TGCGCCAGCAGCTTGGGTGGTTCCGCGGGAAACACCATATATTTT. It is translated as CASSLGGSAGNTIYF.